This T cell receptor (beta chain) was sequenced for a study of cytomegalovirus exposure and HLA in healthy donors. Study-level background: Unique TCRs numbering some 80 million, obtained from HLA-typed donors, made up an early data release. The study, taken as a whole, reports: Sequence variants that were highly shared formed a cluster that was likely a sequencing artifact.

The V gene lost 2 bases and the J gene lost 0 bases, with 10 bases spanning the gap. The CDR3 has 15 amino acids. Germline CDR1 is SNHLY and CDR2 is FYNNEI. In the case of this clone: Its cognate antigen is unknown.

Primers: 60 Vbeta forward and 13 Jbeta reverse. The method was immunoSEQ multiplex PCR; TCRdb's version includes in-frame clones alone and lacks a portion of them. In total, the table holds approximately 80,000 clones. This receptor was identified in a young man in good health and CMV-seropositive. The sequenced sample consisted of PBMCs. The chain is built from TRBV2 and TRBJ1-1; TRBD1 is a possible D gene (6 bases). CDR3 in amino acids: CASSEFQGMNTEAFF. The CDR3 region has the DNA TGTGCCAGCAGTGAATTTCAGGGGATGAACACTGAAGCTTTCTTT.